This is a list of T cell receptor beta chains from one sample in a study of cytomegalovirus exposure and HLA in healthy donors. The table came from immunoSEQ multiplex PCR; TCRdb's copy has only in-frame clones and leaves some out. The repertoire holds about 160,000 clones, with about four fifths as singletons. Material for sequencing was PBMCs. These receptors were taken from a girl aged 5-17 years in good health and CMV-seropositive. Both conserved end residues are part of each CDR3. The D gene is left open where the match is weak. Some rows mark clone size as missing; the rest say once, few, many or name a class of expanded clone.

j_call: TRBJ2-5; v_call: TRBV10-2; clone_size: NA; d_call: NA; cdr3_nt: TGCGCCAGCAGTGAGAGTGGTGGGGAGGAGACCCAGTACTTC; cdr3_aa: CASSESGGEETQYF
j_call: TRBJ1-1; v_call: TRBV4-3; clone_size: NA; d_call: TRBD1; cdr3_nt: TGCGCCAGCAGCCAGGACAGGGATATGAACACTGAAGCTTTCTTT; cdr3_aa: CASSQDRDMNTEAFF
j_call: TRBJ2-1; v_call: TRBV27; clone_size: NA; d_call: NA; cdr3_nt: TGTGCCAGCAACCGGGGTCTCTCCTACAATGAGCAGTTCTTC; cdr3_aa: CASNRGLSYNEQFF
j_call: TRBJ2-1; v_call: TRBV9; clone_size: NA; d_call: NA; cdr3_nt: TGTGCCAGCAGCATTAACTTGGTGCGGAATGAGCAGTTCTTC; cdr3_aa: CASSINLVRNEQFF
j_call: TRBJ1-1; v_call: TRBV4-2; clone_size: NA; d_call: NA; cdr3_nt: TGTGCCAGCAGCCAAGGAGGTTACGGCACTGAAGCTTTCTTT; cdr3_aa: CASSQGGYGTEAFF
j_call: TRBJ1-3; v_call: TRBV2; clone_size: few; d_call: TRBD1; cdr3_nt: TGTGCCAGCAGTGCGGACAGGTACTCTGGAAACACCATATATTTT; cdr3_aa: CASSADRYSGNTIYF
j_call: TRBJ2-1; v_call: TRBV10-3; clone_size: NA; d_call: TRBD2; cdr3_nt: TGTGCCATCAGTGAGTTAGCGGGAGGCTCCTACAATGAGCAGTTCTTC; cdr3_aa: CAISELAGGSYNEQFF
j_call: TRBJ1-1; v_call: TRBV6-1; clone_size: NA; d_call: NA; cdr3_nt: TGTGCCAGCAGCAGGACAAGGCGGCAAGCTTTCTTT; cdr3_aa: CASSRTRRQAFF
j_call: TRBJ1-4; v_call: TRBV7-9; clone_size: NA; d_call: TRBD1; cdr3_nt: TGTGCCAGCAGCCCTCGACAGGGAGTAGAGGAAAAACTGTTTTTT; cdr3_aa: CASSPRQGVEEKLFF
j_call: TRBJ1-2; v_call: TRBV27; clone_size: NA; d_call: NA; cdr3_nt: TGTGCCAGCAGTTTTCAGGGAGGCTATGGCTACACCTTC; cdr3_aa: CASSFQGGYGYTF
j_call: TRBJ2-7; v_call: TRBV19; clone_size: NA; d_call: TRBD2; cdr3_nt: TGTGCCAGTAGTATCTCGGGACTAGCGGGAGGCTCCTACGAGCAGTACTTC; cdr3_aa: CASSISGLAGGSYEQYF
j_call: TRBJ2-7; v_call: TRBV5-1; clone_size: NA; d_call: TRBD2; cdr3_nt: TGCGCCAGCAGCTTGGAACTAGCGGGGGGTTACAACGAGCAGTACTTC; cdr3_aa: CASSLELAGGYNEQYF
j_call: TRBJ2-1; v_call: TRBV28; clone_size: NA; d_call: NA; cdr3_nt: TGTGCCAGCAGACAGAACAAGAATGAGCAGTTCTTC; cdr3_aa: CASRQNKNEQFF
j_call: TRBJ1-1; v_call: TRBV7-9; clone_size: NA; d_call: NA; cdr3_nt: TGTGCCAGCAGCCGAACAGGGACTGAAGCTTTCTTT; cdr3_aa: CASSRTGTEAFF
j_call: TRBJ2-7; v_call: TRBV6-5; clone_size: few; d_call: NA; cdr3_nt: TGTGCCAGCAGTTCTCCCTACGAGCAGTACTTC; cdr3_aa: CASSSPYEQYF
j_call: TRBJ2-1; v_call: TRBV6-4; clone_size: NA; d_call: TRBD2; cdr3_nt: TGTGCCAGCAAGGGGAGGGCTGAGGACTATGAGCAGTTCTTC; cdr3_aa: CASKGRAEDYEQFF
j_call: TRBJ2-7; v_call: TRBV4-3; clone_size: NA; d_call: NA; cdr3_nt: TGCGCCAGCAGCCAATTCGGGGGACCCTACGAGCAGTACTTC; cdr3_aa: CASSQFGGPYEQYF
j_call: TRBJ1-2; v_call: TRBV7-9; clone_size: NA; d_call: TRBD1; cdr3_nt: TGTGCCAGCAGCTACCTAGGACAGGAAGCTAACTATGGCTACACCTTC; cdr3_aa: CASSYLGQEANYGYTF
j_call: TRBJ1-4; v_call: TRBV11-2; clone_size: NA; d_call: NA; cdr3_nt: TGTGCCAGCAGCTTAGACAGGGGTTCGGCTAATGAAAAACTGTTTTTT; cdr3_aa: CASSLDRGSANEKLFF
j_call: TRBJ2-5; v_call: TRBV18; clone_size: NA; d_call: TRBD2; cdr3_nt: TGTGCCAGCTCCCCTAGCGGGGGCCAAGAGACCCAGTACTTC; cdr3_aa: CASSPSGGQETQYF
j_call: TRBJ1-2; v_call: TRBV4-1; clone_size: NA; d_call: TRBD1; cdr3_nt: TGCGCCAGCAGCCAGCCACAGGGGGCACGGTTCTATGGCTACACCTTC; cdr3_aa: CASSQPQGARFYGYTF
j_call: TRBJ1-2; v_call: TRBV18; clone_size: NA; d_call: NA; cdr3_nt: TGTGCCAGCTCACCCTCGGCAGGCTATGGCTACACCTTC; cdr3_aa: CASSPSAGYGYTF
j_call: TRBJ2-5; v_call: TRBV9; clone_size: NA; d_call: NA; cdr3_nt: TGTGCCAGCAGCGTAGCTACTAGCACAGAGACCCAGTACTTC; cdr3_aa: CASSVATSTETQYF
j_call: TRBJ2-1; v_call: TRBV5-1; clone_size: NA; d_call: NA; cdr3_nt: TGCGCCAGCAGCCCCTTCACAAGACGAGACCCTGCGGATGAGCAGTTCTTC; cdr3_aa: CASSPFTRRDPADEQFF
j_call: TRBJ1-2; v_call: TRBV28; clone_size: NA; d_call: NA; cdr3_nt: TGTGCCAGCAGTCTACCTAACGGTCCCGGCTACACCTTC; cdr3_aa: CASSLPNGPGYTF
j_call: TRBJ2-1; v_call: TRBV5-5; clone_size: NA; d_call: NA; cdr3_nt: TGTGCCAGCGCCACTAGCTTGGACCATGAGCAGTTCTTC; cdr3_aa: CASATSLDHEQFF
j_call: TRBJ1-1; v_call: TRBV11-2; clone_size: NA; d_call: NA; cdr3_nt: TGTGCCAGCAGCTTAGTGGGACAAGAAGCTTTCTTT; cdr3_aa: CASSLVGQEAFF
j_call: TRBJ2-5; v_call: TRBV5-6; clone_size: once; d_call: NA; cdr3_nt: TGTGCCAGCAGCTTGGGGGGTCGTTTGCAGCGGGAGACCCAGTACTTC; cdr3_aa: CASSLGGRLQRETQYF
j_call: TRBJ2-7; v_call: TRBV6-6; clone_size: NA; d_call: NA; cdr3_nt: TGTGCCAGCAGCCGGGACTCCGAAACCTACGAGCAGTACTTC; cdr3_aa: CASSRDSETYEQYF
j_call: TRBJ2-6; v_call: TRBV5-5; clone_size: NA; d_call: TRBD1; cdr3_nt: TGTGCCAGCATCCCCGGGACAGGGGGCTCTGGGGCCAACGTCCTGACTTTC; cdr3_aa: CASIPGTGGSGANVLTF
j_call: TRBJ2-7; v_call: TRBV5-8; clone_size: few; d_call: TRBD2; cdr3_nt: TGTGCCAGCAGCTTTCCTCTAGCGGGAGTAGACGAGCAGTACTTC; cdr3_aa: CASSFPLAGVDEQYF
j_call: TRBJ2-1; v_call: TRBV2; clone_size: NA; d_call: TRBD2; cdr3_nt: TGTGCCAGCAGTGAAGAAGAGTTTAGACTAGCGGGAGTAAACAATGAGCAGTTCTTC; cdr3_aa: CASSEEEFRLAGVNNEQFF
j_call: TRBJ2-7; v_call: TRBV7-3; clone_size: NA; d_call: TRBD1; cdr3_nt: TGTGCCAGCAGCTCGACAGGGGAAAGCTACGAGCAGTACTTC; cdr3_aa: CASSSTGESYEQYF
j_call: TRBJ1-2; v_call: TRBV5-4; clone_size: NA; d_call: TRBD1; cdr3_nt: TGTGCCAGCAGCTCTGCAGGGGGCGAAGGGGATGGCTACACCTTC; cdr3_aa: CASSSAGGEGDGYTF
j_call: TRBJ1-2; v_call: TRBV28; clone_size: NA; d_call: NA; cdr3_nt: TGTGCCAGCAGTTTATATCAGGGTAGGGGTGATGGCTACACCTTC; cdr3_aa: CASSLYQGRGDGYTF
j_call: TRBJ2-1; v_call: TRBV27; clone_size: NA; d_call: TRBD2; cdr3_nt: TGTGCCAGCAGTACGAATCCGCGCCGGGGGATAGCGGGAGGGATCAATGAGCAGTTCTTC; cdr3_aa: CASSTNPRRGIAGGINEQFF
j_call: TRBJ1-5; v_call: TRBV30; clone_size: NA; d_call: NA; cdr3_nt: TGTGCCTGTTCGGACAGCTATAGCAATCAGCCCCAGCATTTT; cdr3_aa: CACSDSYSNQPQHF
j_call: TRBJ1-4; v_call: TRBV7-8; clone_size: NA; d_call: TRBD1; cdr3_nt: TGTGCCAGCAGCCCCTCCCGGGGGACAGGAAGTGAAAAACTGTTTTTT; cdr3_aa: CASSPSRGTGSEKLFF
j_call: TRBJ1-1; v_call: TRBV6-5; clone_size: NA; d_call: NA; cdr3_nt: TGTGCCAGCAGTTATTCCGCGGGGGCGGACACTGAAGCTTTCTTT; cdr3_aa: CASSYSAGADTEAFF
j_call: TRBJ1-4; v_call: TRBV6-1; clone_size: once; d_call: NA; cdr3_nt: TGTGCCAGCAGTCCAAGACAATCCGAAAAACTGTTTTTT; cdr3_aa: CASSPRQSEKLFF
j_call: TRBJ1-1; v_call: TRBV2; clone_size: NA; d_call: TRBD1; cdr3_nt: TGTGCCAGCAGTGAAGAGGGGGCGAGCACTGAAGCTTTCTTT; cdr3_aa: CASSEEGASTEAFF
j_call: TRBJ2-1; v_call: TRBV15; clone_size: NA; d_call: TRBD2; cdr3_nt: TGTGCCACCAGCAGAGATGTACTAGCGGGGGGAAATGAGCAGTTCTTC; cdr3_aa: CATSRDVLAGGNEQFF
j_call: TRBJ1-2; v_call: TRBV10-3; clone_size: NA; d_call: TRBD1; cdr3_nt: TGTGCCATCAGTGAGAGGGACAGTCATGGCTACACCTTC; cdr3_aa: CAISERDSHGYTF
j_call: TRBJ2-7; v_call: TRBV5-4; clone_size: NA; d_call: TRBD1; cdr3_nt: TGTGCCAGCAGCCGATCAGACAGGGATCAGTACTTC; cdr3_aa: CASSRSDRDQYF
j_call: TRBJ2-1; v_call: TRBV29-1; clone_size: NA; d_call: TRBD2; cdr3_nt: TGCAGCGTGCTGACGCCAGAGCGGGAGTCTGGATACAATGAGCAGTTCTTC; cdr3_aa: CSVLTPERESGYNEQFF